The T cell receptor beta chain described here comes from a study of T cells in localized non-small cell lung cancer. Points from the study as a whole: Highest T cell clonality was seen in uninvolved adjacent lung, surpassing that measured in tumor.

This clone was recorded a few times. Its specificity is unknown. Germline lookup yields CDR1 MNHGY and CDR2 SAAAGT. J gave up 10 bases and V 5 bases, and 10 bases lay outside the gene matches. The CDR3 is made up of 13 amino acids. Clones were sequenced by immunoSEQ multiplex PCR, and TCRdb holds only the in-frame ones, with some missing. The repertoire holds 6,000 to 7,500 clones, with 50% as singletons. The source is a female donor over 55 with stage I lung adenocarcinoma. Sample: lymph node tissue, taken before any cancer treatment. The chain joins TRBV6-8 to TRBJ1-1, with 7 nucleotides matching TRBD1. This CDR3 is CASSVDLTGRAFF. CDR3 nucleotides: TGTGCCAGCAGTGTCGATTTGACAGGGCGAGCTTTCTTT.